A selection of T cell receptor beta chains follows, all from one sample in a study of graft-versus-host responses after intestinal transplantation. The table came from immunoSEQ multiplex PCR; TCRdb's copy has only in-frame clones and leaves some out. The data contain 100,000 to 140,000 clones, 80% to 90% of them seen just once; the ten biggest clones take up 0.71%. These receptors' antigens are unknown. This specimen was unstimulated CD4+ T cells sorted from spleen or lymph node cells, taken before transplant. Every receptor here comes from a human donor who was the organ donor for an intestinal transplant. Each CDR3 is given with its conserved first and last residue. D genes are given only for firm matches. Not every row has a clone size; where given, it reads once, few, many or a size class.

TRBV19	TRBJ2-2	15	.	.	CASSMGEYLTGELFF	TGTGCCAGTAGTATGGGGGAGTACTTGACCGGGGAGCTGTTTTTT
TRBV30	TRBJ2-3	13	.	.	CAWSPGSTDTQYF	TGTGCCTGGAGTCCGGGCAGCACAGATACGCAGTATTTT
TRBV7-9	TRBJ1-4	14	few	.	CASRSGEDNEKLFF	TGTGCCAGCAGGTCCGGGGAGGATAATGAAAAACTGTTTTTT
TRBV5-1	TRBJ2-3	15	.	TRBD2	CASSLNSGGGDTQYF	TGCGCCAGCAGCTTGAATAGCGGGGGTGGAGATACGCAGTATTTT
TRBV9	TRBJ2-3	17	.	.	CASSVKGGPPITDTQYF	TGTGCCAGCAGCGTTAAGGGGGGGCCACCTATCACAGATACGCAGTATTTT
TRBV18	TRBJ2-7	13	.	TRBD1	CATNGGQGYEQYF	TGTGCCACCAACGGGGGACAGGGCTACGAGCAGTACTTC
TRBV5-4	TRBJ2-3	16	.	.	CASQTSREISTDTQYF	TGTGCCAGCCAGACCTCACGGGAGATCAGCACAGATACGCAGTATTTT
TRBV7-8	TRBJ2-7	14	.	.	CASSLGRETYEQYF	TGTGCCAGCAGCTTAGGCCGCGAAACCTACGAGCAGTACTTC
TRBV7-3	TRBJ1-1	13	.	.	CASSLTYNTEAFF	TGTGCCAGCAGCTTAACCTATAACACTGAAGCTTTCTTT
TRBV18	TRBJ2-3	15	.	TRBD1	CASSPIAGGIDTQYF	TGTGCCAGCTCACCAATCGCAGGGGGAATAGATACGCAGTATTTT
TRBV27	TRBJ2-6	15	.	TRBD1	CASSTTGAGANVLTF	TGTGCCAGCAGTACCACAGGGGCTGGGGCCAACGTCCTGACTTTC
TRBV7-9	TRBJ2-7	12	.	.	CASSLGVGEQYF	TGTGCCAGCAGCTTAGGGGTGGGCGAGCAGTACTTC
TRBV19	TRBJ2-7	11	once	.	CASSIFSEQYF	TGTGCCAGTAGTATCTTTAGCGAGCAGTACTTC
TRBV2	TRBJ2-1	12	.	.	CAFEDQYNEQFF	TGTGCCTTCGAGGACCAATACAATGAGCAGTTCTTC
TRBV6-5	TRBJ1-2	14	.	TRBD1	CASISGQGAHGYTF	TGTGCCAGCATATCAGGACAGGGGGCGCATGGCTACACCTTC
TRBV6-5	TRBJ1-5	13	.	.	CASSYTPNQPQHF	TGTGCCAGCAGTTACACTCCAAATCAGCCCCAGCATTTT
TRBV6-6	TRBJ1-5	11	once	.	CASSVGQPQHF	TGTGCCAGCAGCGTGGGTCAGCCCCAGCATTTT
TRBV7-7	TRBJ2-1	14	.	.	CASSRDQRANEQFF	TGTGCTAGCAGCCGGGACCAGCGGGCAAATGAGCAGTTCTTC
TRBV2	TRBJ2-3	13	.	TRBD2	CASLSGGADTQYF	TGTGCCAGCCTGAGCGGGGGGGCAGATACGCAGTATTTT
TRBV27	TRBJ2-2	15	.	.	CASSFFDPRTGELFF	TGTGCCAGCAGTTTCTTTGACCCCAGGACCGGGGAGCTGTTTTTT
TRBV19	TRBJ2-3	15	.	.	CASSRRGAAQDTQYF	TGTGCCAGTAGTAGACGGGGTGCTGCACAAGATACGCAGTATTTT
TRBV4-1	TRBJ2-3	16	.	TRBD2	CASSPELAGGRYTQYF	TGCGCCAGCAGCCCCGAACTAGCGGGGGGGCGATATACGCAGTATTTT
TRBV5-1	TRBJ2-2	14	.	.	CASSLDSSTGELFF	TGCGCCAGCAGCTTGGACAGCTCCACCGGGGAGCTGTTTTTT
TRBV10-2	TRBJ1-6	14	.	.	CASSESESNSPLHF	TGCGCCAGCAGTGAGTCCGAGTCTAATTCACCCCTCCACTTT
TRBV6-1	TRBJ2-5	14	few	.	CASFRDQTQETQYF	TGTGCCAGCTTTAGGGACCAAACCCAAGAGACCCAGTACTTC
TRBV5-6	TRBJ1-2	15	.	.	CASSLGRTRFDSYTF	TGTGCCAGCAGCTTGGGACGGACACGCTTTGATAGCTACACCTTC
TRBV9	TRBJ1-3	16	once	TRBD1	CASSVVGTGSGNTIYF	TGTGCCAGCAGCGTAGTCGGGACAGGGTCTGGAAACACCATATATTTT
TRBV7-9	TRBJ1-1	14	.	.	CASSRDTSNTEAFF	TGTGCCAGCAGCCGGGACACCTCGAACACTGAAGCTTTCTTT
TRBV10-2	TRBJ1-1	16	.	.	CASRQGGLGMNTEAFF	TGCGCCAGCAGACAAGGTGGCCTTGGGATGAACACTGAAGCTTTCTTT
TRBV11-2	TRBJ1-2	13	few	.	CASSYSELYGYTF	TGTGCCAGCAGCTACTCGGAACTCTATGGCTACACCTTC
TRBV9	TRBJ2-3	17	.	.	CASSVEPGGSSTDTQYF	TGTGCCAGCAGCGTCGAACCCGGGGGCAGTAGCACAGATACGCAGTATTTT
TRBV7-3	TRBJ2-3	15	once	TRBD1	CASSSGQGSADTQYF	TGTGCCAGCAGCTCGGGACAGGGCTCCGCAGATACGCAGTATTTT
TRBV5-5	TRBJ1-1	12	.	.	CASSLDVGEAFF	TGTGCCAGCAGCTTGGATGTAGGGGAAGCTTTCTTT
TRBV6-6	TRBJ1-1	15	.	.	CASSYSTEMNTEAFF	TGTGCCAGCAGCTACTCGACAGAAATGAACACTGAAGCTTTCTTT
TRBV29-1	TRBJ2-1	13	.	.	CSVARGQKGEQFF	TGCAGCGTTGCGCGGGGTCAGAAGGGTGAGCAGTTCTTC
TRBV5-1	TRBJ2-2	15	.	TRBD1	CASSSQGAGAGELFF	TGCGCCAGCAGCTCACAGGGGGCAGGAGCCGGGGAGCTGTTTTTT
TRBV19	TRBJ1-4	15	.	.	CASSVQTVANEKLFF	TGTGCCAGTAGTGTACAGACAGTGGCTAATGAAAAACTGTTTTTT
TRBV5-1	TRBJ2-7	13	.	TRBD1	CASSRGLTYEQYF	TGCGCCAGCAGCAGGGGGCTGACCTACGAGCAGTACTTC
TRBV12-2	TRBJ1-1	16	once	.	CASRSILWDSSTEAFF	TGTGCAAGTCGCTCAATACTCTGGGACAGCTCCACTGAAGCTTTCTTT